This passage covers 27 T cell receptor beta chains from one sample sequenced in a study of blood T cell repertoires in COVID-19. Repertoires were generated with immunoSEQ multiplex PCR, while TCRdb's copy carries only in-frame clones and drops some. The sample lists under 200,000 clones, about nine tenths occurring once. Sequenced: peripheral blood. Receptors were obtained from a woman between 55 and 75 years old who had recovered from COVID-19.

J is TRBJ2-5 and V is TRBV5-1, with 9 bases lining up with TRBD2. Germline loops: CDR1 SGHRS, CDR2 YFSETQ. The CDR3 totals 14 residues. The junction had 4 bases not matched to a gene; V was cut back by 4 bases and J by 3 bases. CDR3 nucleotides: TGCGCCAGCAGCACGGGACTAGCTGAAGAGACCCAGTACTTC. Translating it yields CASSTGLAEETQYF.

This sequence joins TRBV19 and TRBJ1-2, with D possibly being TRBD1 (5 bases). Between the trimmed V and J ends, which lost 3 bases and 6 bases, there was a span of 14 bases. The germline CDR1 and CDR2 sequences are LNHDA and SQIVND (reference sequence). There are 14 residues in the CDR3. The CDR3 loop is CASSMGREVNGYTF. As DNA, the CDR3 is TGTGCCAGTAGTATGGGCAGGGAAGTGAATGGCTACACCTTC.

The chain uses TRBV28 and TRBJ1-2; TRBD1 aligns across 7 bases. CDR3 length: 15 residues. Trimming took 5 bases from V and 7 from J; bases not matched to a gene: 13. Germline V lookup: CDR1 MDHEN, CDR2 SYDVKM. The CDR3 DNA sequence: TGTGCCAGCAGTCAAACTTCAGACAGGGTTACTGGCTACACCTTC. It codes for CASSQTSDRVTGYTF.

The chain couples TRBV11-1 to TRBJ2-7; a weak D match, TRBD1 (6 bases). V was trimmed by 3 bases and J by 1 base, leaving 10 bases between them. The germline gives CDR1 SGHAT, CDR2 FQDESV (reference sequence). This CDR3 has 14 amino acids. CDR3 coding DNA: TGTGCCAGCAGCTTCTCTGGACAGTCCTACGAGCAGTACTTC. Protein sequence: CASSFSGQSYEQYF.

In this sample, this clone turned up a few times. The chain is built from TRBV6-5 and TRBJ2-7; weak D call: TRBD2 (5 bases). The V and J ends lost 7 bases and 7 bases respectively, with 17 bases between them. The CDR3 contains 13 residues. From germline, CDR1 is MNHEY and CDR2 SVGAGI. Here the CDR3 reads CASTTGLASEQYF. CDR3 coding DNA: TGTGCCAGCACTACCGGGTTAGCGAGTGAGCAGTACTTC.

The chain joins TRBV10-3 to TRBJ2-7; 8 nucleotides agree with TRBD2. After removal of 6 bases from V and 5 bases from J, the junction contained 3 bases not matched to a gene. The CDR3 covers 12 residues. Germline CDR1 ENHRY, CDR2 SYGVKD. In DNA form, the CDR3 reads TGTGCCATCAGCTCAGCGGGGGACGAGCAGTACTTC. Translation gives CAISSAGDEQYF.

The gene calls are TRBV6-5 and TRBJ2-5, with TRBD2 matching over 7 bases. Germline trimming cut 7 bases from V and 5 bases from J; bases unmatched to any gene: 13. The CDR3 is 15 amino acids. The germline V gene has CDR1 MNHEY and CDR2 SVGAGI. The CDR3 region is CASIDLRTSRETQYF. The CDR3 region has the DNA TGTGCCAGCATCGACCTCCGGACTAGTAGGGAGACCCAGTACTTC.

In DNA, the CDR3 is TGTGCCACCAGTGATTCCACAGCCCAGGGAAGGACTGAAGCTTTCTTT. Translated, it gives CATSDSTAQGRTEAFF. The J gene is TRBJ1-1, the V gene TRBV24-1, with D perhaps TRBD1 (5 bases). The CDR3 spans 16 residues. Germline V gene lookup returns CDR1 KGHDR and CDR2 SFDVKD. V shed 2 bases and J shed 5 bases, with 17 bases lying between them.

The chain uses TRBV2 and TRBJ1-2; D is perhaps TRBD1 (6 bases). The CDR3 runs to 15 residues. Trimming cost V 7 bases and J 0 bases, with 15 bases left between them. From germline, CDR1 is SNHLY and CDR2 FYNNEI. For the CDR3, the DNA is TGTGCCAGCAATCGGGATCCAGGGGCTAACTATGGCTACACCTTC. It codes for CASNRDPGANYGYTF.

The chain uses TRBV18 and TRBJ2-2; D is unresolved. CDR1 is KGHSH, CDR2 LQKENI, per germline. The CDR3 is made up of 14 amino acids. V was pared by 2 bases and J by 6 bases, with 10 bases between. In DNA, the CDR3 is TGTGCCAGCTCACCAGGATCCGAGGCCGGGGAGCTGTTTTTT. The encoded protein is CASSPGSEAGELFF.

The chain has TRBV27 and TRBJ2-5, with 15 nucleotides matching TRBD2. Germline V lookup: CDR1 MNHEY, CDR2 SMNVEV (reference sequence). With 5 bases clipped from V and 1 base from J, the junction kept 8 bases outside the gene matches. The CDR3 is 18 amino acids. DNA of the CDR3: TGTGCCAGCAGTCCAGGACTAGCGGGGGGGTATTCCCAAGAGACCCAGTACTTC. This encodes CASSPGLAGGYSQETQYF.

In its sample, this clone was seen a few times. This chain uses TRBV2 with TRBJ2-5, with 8 nucleotides matching TRBD1. J gave up 2 bases and V 7 bases, and 3 bases lay outside the gene matches. The CDR3 loop spans 13 amino acids. CDR1 and CDR2 (germline): SNHLY, FYNNEI. CDR3 bases: TGTGCCAGCACCGGACAGGGACAAGAGACCCAGTACTTC. Residues: CASTGQGQETQYF.

The V gene is TRBV12-3 or TRBV12-4, the J gene TRBJ2-1; a weak D match, TRBD2 (5 bases). CDR3 length: 11 amino acids. The V gene lost 8 bases and the J gene lost 3 bases, with 5 bases spanning the gap. The CDR3 spells CASRGYNEQFF. The CDR3, as DNA: TGTGCCAGCCGGGGCTACAATGAGCAGTTCTTC.

The rearrangement joins TRBV5-8 to TRBJ1-2, with D possibly matching TRBD1 (5 bases). Trimming took off 4 bases at V and 10 bases at J, with 17 bases between the two ends. The germline V gene encodes CDR1 SGHTS and CDR2 YDEGEE. The CDR3 has 13 residues. The DNA of the CDR3 is TGTGCCAGCAGCCCTCTACCCGACAGAGACTACACCTTC. This encodes CASSPLPDRDYTF.

The V and J genes are TRBV11-2 and TRBJ1-1; no definite D call. V lost 3 bases, J lost 5 bases, and 10 bases lay in between. The CDR3 spans 13 residues. Germline V gives CDR1 SGHAT, CDR2 FQNNGV. CDR3 DNA sequence: TGTGCCAGCAGCTTTCGTACCGGGACTGAAGCTTTCTTT. This encodes CASSFRTGTEAFF.

This chain links TRBV6-5 with TRBJ1-1; maybe TRBD1 (5 bases). Germline CDR1 is MNHEY and CDR2 is SVGAGI. Trimming left V 10 bases short and J 8 bases short, with 14 bases between. CDR3 size: 11 residues. In DNA form, the CDR3 reads TGTGCCACAAGCAGGGAAGGGGAAGCTTTCTTT. Protein: CATSREGEAFF.

The count of this clone is one. The V call is TRBV7-9, the J call TRBJ1-3; no firm D call. The CDR3 covers 13 residues. Germline CDR1 reads SEHNR; CDR2 reads FQNEAQ (reference sequence). V lost 11 bases and J 0 bases, leaving 11 bases between the germline ends. CDR3 sequence (DNA): TGTGCCTCAAAGGCGGTCTCTGGAAACACCATATATTTT. Protein sequence: CASKAVSGNTIYF.

The chain uses TRBV5-8 and TRBJ2-7; D possibly corresponds to TRBD2 (6 bases). V lost 7 bases and J 3 bases, leaving 20 bases between the germline ends. Germline lookup yields CDR1 SGHTS and CDR2 YDEGEE. The CDR3 extends over 15 amino acids. CDR3 sequence reads: CASWAAGLGGYEQYF. The DNA for the CDR3 is TGTGCCAGCTGGGCCGCGGGGCTCGGGGGCTACGAGCAGTACTTC.

CDR3 region: CASREGGSSTDTQYF. The CDR3 DNA reads as TGTGCCAGCCGGGAAGGGGGCTCTAGCACAGATACGCAGTATTTT. The V gene is TRBV19, the J gene TRBJ2-3, with 7 bases aligning to TRBD1. Germline assignment: CDR1 LNHDA and CDR2 SQIVND (reference sequence). The CDR3 has 15 residues. Trimming removed 9 bases from V and 0 bases from J; junction bases left unmatched: 9. The full variable domain, in which reference TRBV19 and TRBJ2-3 provide the parts outside the CDR3, is DGGITQSPKYLFRKEGQNVTLSCEQNLNHDAMYWYRQDPGQGLRLIYYSQIVNDFQKGDIAEGYSVSREKKESFPLTVTSAQKNPTAFYLCASREGGSSTDTQYFGPGTRLTVL.

This clone has just a few counts. V gene TRBV2 combines with J gene TRBJ1-2; TRBD1 might be the D (5 bases). Germline-derived CDR1 and CDR2 are SNHLY and FYNNEI. V lost 2 bases and J lost 3, with 13 bases in between. The CDR3 runs to 15 residues. Here the CDR3 DNA reads TGTGCCAGCAGTGAAAGGTGGCAGGGCTACTATGGCTACACCTTC. Its protein is CASSERWQGYYGYTF.

This clone showed up just once. The CDR3 here is CASSPRGRLSSYNEQFF. The CDR3, as DNA: TGTGCCAGTAGTCCTCGTGGGAGACTGAGCTCCTACAATGAGCAGTTCTTC. This chain connects TRBV19 to TRBJ2-1; D is perhaps TRBD2 (5 bases). Trimming removed 5 bases at V and 0 bases at J, with 17 bases between. The CDR3 extends over 17 amino acids. From germline, CDR1 is LNHDA and CDR2 SQIVND (reference sequence). The full variable domain, in which reference TRBV19 and TRBJ2-1 provide the parts outside the CDR3, is DGGITQSPKYLFRKEGQNVTLSCEQNLNHDAMYWYRQDPGQGLRLIYYSQIVNDFQKGDIAEGYSVSREKKESFPLTVTSAQKNPTAFYLCASSPRGRLSSYNEQFFGPGTRLTVL.

The chain carries TRBV9 and TRBJ2-1; possibly TRBD2 for D (6 bases). Germline V lookup: CDR1 SGDLS, CDR2 YYNGEE. The CDR3 contains 15 residues. Trimming cost V 4 bases and J 3 bases, with 14 bases left between them. Here the CDR3 DNA reads TGTGCCAGCAGCCCCGGGTCCGGGGGCTACAATGAGCAGTTCTTC. Amino acids: CASSPGSGGYNEQFF.

In its sample, this clone was seen once. J is TRBJ2-7 and V is TRBV20-1; 9 bases are shared with TRBD1. Germline trimming cut 3 bases from V and 1 base from J; bases unmatched to any gene: 13. The CDR3 loop spans 17 amino acids. Germline V gene sequence: CDR1 DFQATT, CDR2 SNEGSKA (reference sequence). DNA for the CDR3: TGCAGTGCTAGTGAAGGGGGCGGGACAGGGAATTCCTACGAGCAGTACTTC. Amino acids: CSASEGGGTGNSYEQYF.

The chain has TRBV5-1 and TRBJ1-4; 7 bases map to TRBD1. Trimming at V came to 0 bases and at J to 8 bases, leaving 7 bases not matched to a gene. From germline, CDR1 is SGHRS and CDR2 YFSETQ. The CDR3 consists of 15 residues. CDR3 loop: CASSLAKGTAEKLFF. CDR3 sequence (DNA): TGCGCCAGCAGCTTGGCCAAAGGGACAGCGGAAAAACTGTTTTTT.

The chain links TRBV27 to TRBJ2-3, with TRBD2 as a possible D gene (7 bases). This CDR3 is 14 amino acids long. The germline CDR1 and CDR2 sequences are MNHEY and SMNVEV (reference sequence). The V gene lost 6 bases and the J gene lost 7 bases, with 17 bases spanning the gap. CDR3 sequence reads: CASSLGGGRNTQYF. In nucleotides, the CDR3 is TGTGCCAGCAGCCTAGGGGGGGGCAGGAATACGCAGTATTTT.

The rearrangement joins TRBV5-6 to TRBJ1-2; 7 bases map to TRBD1. Trimming removed 4 bases from V and 3 bases from J; junction bases left unmatched: 3. The CDR3 contains 13 residues. CDR1 is SGHDT, CDR2 YYEEEE, per germline. This CDR3 reads CASSQTGHYGYTF. The CDR3 bases are TGTGCCAGCAGCCAGACAGGGCACTATGGCTACACCTTC.

V gene TRBV6-1 combines with J gene TRBJ2-7; TRBD1 matches 10 bases. The germline gives CDR1 MNHNS, CDR2 SASEGT. The CDR3 loop spans 16 amino acids. With V trimmed by 7 bases and J by 4 bases, 13 bases remained unmatched. CDR3 in DNA: TGTGCCAGCATTGATGCTTCGGGACAGGGGACGTACGAGCAGTACTTC. It yields the protein CASIDASGQGTYEQYF.